This TCR beta chain was obtained from a study of blood T cell repertoires in COVID-19. Only in-frame clones appear in the TCRdb table, and some are missing; sequencing was by immunoSEQ multiplex PCR. The data contain tens of thousands of clones, 75% to 85% of them singletons. This CDR3 comprises 14 residues. Between the trimmed V and J ends, which lost 3 bases and 0 bases, there was a span of 10 bases. CDR1 SGDLS and CDR2 YYNGEE come from the germline V gene. Material for sequencing was peripheral blood. This clonotype originated in a human donor in a cohort sampled during active COVID-19. The genes are TRBV9 and TRBJ2-7, with D possibly TRBD1 on 5 matching bases. The CDR3, as DNA: TGTGCCAGCAGCGCCCGGACAAGCTCCTACGAGCAGTACTTC. Its translation is CASSARTSSYEQYF. The entire variable domain, with the rest obtained from reference TRBV9 and TRBJ2-7, is as follows: DSGVTQTPKHLITATGQRVTLRCSPRSGDLSVYWYQQSLDQGLQFLIQYYNGEERAKGNILERFSAQQFPDLHSELNLSSLELGDSALYFCASSARTSSYEQYFGPGTRLTVT.